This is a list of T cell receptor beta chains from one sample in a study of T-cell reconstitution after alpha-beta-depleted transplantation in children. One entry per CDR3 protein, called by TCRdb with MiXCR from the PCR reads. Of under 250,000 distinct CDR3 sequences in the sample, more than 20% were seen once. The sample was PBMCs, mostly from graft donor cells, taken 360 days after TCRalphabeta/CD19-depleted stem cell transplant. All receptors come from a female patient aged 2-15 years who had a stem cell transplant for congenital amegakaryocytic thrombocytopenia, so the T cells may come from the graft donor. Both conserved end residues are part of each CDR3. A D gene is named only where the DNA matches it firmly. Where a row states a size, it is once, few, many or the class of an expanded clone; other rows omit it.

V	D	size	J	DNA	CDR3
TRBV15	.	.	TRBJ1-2	TGTGCCACCGGACCGACGGACAGCGTCAATGGCTACACCTTC	CATGPTDSVNGYTF
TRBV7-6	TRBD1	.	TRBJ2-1	TGTGCCAGCAGCATCCAGGGACAGGGGCCTGAGCAGTTCTTC	CASSIQGQGPEQFF
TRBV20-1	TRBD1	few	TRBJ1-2	TGCAGTGCTAGCGGAGCTTGGACAGGGGAGACATATGGCTACACCTTC	CSASGAWTGETYGYTF
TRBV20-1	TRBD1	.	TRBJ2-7	TGCAGTGCTCCAAGATACAGGGGCAGTTACGAGCAGTACTTC	CSAPRYRGSYEQYF
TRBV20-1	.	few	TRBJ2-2	TGCAGTGCTAGGTCCCTGCCCGGGGTCACCGGGGAGCTGTTTTTT	CSARSLPGVTGELFF
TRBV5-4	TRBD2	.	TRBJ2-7	TGTGCCAGCAGCTTGGCCCAAGATGTCGGACTAGCTCCCTACGAGCAGTACTTC	CASSLAQDVGLAPYEQYF
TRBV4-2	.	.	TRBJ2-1	TGTGCCAGCAGCCATTCACTCAGGGGTAGCGCTTACAATGAGCAGTTCTTC	CASSHSLRGSAYNEQFF
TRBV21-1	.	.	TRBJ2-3	TGTGCCAGCAGCACCATACTAGCCCGGGAGTTCCTTTTTATAGATACGCAGTATTTT	CASSTILAREFLFIDTQYF
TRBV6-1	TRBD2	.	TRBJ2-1	TGTGCCAGCAGCCCTGTAGCGGGGGGGCATCATGAGCAGTTCTTC	CASSPVAGGHHEQFF
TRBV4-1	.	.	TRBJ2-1	TGCGCCAGCAGCCAAATAGGAGGGGCCCGTCCCTACAATGAGCAGTTCTTC	CASSQIGGARPYNEQFF
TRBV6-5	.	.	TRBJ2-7	TGTGCCAGCAGTTATAGATGGGGCGTCTCCTACGAGCAGTACTTC	CASSYRWGVSYEQYF
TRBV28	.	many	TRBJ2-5	TGTGCCAGCAGTTTATATTGGAACCAAGAGACCCAGTACTTC	CASSLYWNQETQYF
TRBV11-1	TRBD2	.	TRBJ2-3	TGTGCCAGCATCACCGGGACTAGCGGGGGTGTTAGCACAGATACGCAGTATTTT	CASITGTSGGVSTDTQYF
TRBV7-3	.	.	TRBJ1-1	TGTGCCAGCAGCTTAGGGGGGGCTCCGAACACTGAAGCTTTCTTT	CASSLGGAPNTEAFF
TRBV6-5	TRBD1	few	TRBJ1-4	TGTGCCAGCAGTTACAGGCCAACAGGGGGCGCGGTAACTAATGAAAAACTGTTTTTT	CASSYRPTGGAVTNEKLFF
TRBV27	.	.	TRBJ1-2	TGTGCCAGCAGTTTGCGCGGCCTCTATGGCTACACCTTC	CASSLRGLYGYTF
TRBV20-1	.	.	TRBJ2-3	TGCAGTGCTATAGGGGAGCGAGTGGCAGATACGCAGTATTTT	CSAIGERVADTQYF
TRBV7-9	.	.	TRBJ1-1	TGTGCCAGCAGCTTAGGACCGCAGAACACTGAAGCTTTCTTT	CASSLGPQNTEAFF
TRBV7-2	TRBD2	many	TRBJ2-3	TGTGCCAGCAGCCTTACTAGCGGTTACACAGATACGCAGTATTTT	CASSLTSGYTDTQYF
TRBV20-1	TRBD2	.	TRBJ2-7	TGCAGTGCTAGCCTAGCGGGGTACAACGAGCAGTACTTC	CSASLAGYNEQYF
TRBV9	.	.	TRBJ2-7	TGTGCCAGCAGCGTAGCTCCGAAAGCCTACGAGCAGTACTTC	CASSVAPKAYEQYF
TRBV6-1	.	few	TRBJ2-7	TGTGCCAGCCAACCCCGGGACGGAGTATACTACGAGCAGTACTTC	CASQPRDGVYYEQYF
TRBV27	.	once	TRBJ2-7	TGTGCCAGCAGTTTCCGGCGGTTCTCCTACGAGCAGTACTTC	CASSFRRFSYEQYF
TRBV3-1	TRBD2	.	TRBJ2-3	TGTGCCAGCAGCCAAGATCTACTAGCGGGAGGCACGCAGTATTTT	CASSQDLLAGGTQYF
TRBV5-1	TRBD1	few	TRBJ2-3	TGCGCCAGCAGCTACAGGGGGCGAAGCACAGATACGCAGTATTTT	CASSYRGRSTDTQYF